This section outlines one TCR beta chain sequence together with its context. The read terminates 3 residues ahead of where the CDR3 ends, so the germline J gene completes it. CDR1 and CDR2 from the germline V gene are KGHSH and LQKENI. This CDR3 is 18 amino acids long. V gave up 5 bases and J gave up 8 bases; unmatched junction bases: 18. The sample belongs to a study of T cells in women clearing cervical HPV infection. Measured with immunoSEQ multiplex PCR; TCRdb has only the in-frame clones, and not every one. Recorded here are 40,000 to 55,000 clones; the top ten clones represent approximately 1%. The rearrangement joins TRBV18 to TRBJ1-4, with 9 bases identical to TRBD1. The specimen was blood buffy coat. The sequence was obtained from a woman aged 18 to 75 with a cervical HPV16 infection that either progressed to CIN3+ or cleared (not recorded which). The DNA read from the CDR3 is TGTGCCAGCTCATTCCTTTCTCACCGGGACAGGGTTGGAGAAAAA. Its protein is CASSFLSHRDRVGEK. The full CDR3 sequence reads CASSFLSHRDRVGEKLFF.